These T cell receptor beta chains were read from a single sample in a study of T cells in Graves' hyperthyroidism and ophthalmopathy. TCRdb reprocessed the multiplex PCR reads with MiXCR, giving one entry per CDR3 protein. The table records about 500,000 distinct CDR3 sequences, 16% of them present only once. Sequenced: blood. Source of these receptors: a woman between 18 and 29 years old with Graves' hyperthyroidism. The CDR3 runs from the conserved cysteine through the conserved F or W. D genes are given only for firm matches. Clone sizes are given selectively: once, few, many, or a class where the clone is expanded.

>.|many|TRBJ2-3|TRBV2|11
TGCGCCAGCAGCGTCACAGATACGCAGTATTTT
CASSVTDTQYF
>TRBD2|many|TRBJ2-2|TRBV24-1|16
TGTGCCACCAGTGGCCGGGGGAGGGATCTCCCCGGGGAGCTGTTTTTT
CATSGRGRDLPGELFF
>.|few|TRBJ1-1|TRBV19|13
TGTGCCAGTAGTATTTCTGGGACAACTGAAGCTTTCTTT
CASSISGTTEAFF
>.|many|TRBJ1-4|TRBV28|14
TGTGCCAGCAGTCCCTCGGGACGGGATGAAAAACTGTTTTTT
CASSPSGRDEKLFF
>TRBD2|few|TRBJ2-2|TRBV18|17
TGTGCCAGCTCACCGTTAACTAGCGGTTTGAACACCGGGGAGCTGTTTTTT
CASSPLTSGLNTGELFF
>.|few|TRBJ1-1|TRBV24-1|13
TGTGCCACCAGTGATCCTCGACGCGCTGAAGCTTTCTTT
CATSDPRRAEAFF
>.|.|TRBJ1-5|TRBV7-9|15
TGTGCCAGCAGCCCCGGACAGTTTAGCAATCAGCCCCAGCATTTT
CASSPGQFSNQPQHF
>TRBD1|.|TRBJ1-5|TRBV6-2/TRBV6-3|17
TGTGCCAGCAGTTACTTGACAGGGGTCGGGAGCAATCAGCCCCAGCATTTT
CASSYLTGVGSNQPQHF
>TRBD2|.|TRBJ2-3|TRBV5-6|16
TGTGCCAGCCAGCAGCTTGAACTAGCGGGATCGGATACGCAGTATTTT
CASQQLELAGSDTQYF
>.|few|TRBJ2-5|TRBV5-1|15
TGCGCCAGCAGCTTCCTGACAGGGGAGGGAGAGACCCAGTACTTC
CASSFLTGEGETQYF
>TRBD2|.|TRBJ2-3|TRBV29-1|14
TGCAGCACCCCCGGCCGCGGGAGCGGCGATACGCAGTATTTT
CSTPGRGSGDTQYF
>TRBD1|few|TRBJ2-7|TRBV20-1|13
TGCAGTGGTTCCGGGACAGGGCACCGCGAGCAGTACTTC
CSGSGTGHREQYF
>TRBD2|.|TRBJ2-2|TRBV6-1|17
TGTGCCAGCTCCCTTACTTGGACTAGCGAGAACACCGGGGAGCTGTTTTTT
CASSLTWTSENTGELFF
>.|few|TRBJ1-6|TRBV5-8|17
TGTGCCAGCAGCTTGGCTCGGACAGCCGGGGATAATTCACCCCTCCACTTT
CASSLARTAGDNSPLHF
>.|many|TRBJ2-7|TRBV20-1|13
TGCAGTGCTAGTGGCCTAGGTGCCTACGAGCAGTACTTC
CSASGLGAYEQYF
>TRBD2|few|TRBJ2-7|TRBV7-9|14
TGTGCCAGCAGCGCTAGCGGGGCCGAGTACGAGCAGTACTTC
CASSASGAEYEQYF
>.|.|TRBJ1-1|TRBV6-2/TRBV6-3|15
TGTGCCAGCAGTTACCAGTGGGTCAGGAACACTGAAGCTTTCTTT
CASSYQWVRNTEAFF
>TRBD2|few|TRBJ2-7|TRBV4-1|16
TGCGCCGGCAGCCAAGTTGGGCGCGGGAGCTCCTACGAGCAGTACTTC
CAGSQVGRGSSYEQYF
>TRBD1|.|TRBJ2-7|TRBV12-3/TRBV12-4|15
TGTGCCAGCAGTTTAGAGGACAGGGGGCTGGGCGAGCAGTACTTC
CASSLEDRGLGEQYF
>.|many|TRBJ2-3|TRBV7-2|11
TGTGCCAGCAGCTTAATCGATACGCAGTATTTT
CASSLIDTQYF
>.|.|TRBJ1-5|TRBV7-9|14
TGTGCCAGCAGCCGAGGACGGGAGGATCAGCCCCAGCATTTT
CASSRGREDQPQHF
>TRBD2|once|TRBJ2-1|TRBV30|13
TGTGCCTGGAGTGTAGCGGGAGCTGGTGAGCAGTTCTTC
CAWSVAGAGEQFF
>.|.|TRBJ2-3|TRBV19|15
TGTGCCAGTAGTATAGGGATGGCAGGTCCAGATACGCAGTATTTT
CASSIGMAGPDTQYF
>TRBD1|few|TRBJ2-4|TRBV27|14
TGTGCCAGCAGCTTGAGGACAGGGGGGGACATTCAGTACTTC
CASSLRTGGDIQYF
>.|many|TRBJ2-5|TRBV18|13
TGTGCCAGCTCACCACGACCACAAGAGACCCAGTACTTC
CASSPRPQETQYF
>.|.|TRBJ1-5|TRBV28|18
TGTGCCAGCAGTGGAGCCGGGCCCATTTTGGGTGACGATCAGCCCCAGCATTTT
CASSGAGPILGDDQPQHF
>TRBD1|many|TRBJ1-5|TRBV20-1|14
TGCAGTGCCAACAGGGGCGAAGGCAATCAGCCCCAGCATTTT
CSANRGEGNQPQHF
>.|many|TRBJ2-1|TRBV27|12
TGTGCCAGCAGACTGGGGAGCAATGAGCAGTTCTTC
CASRLGSNEQFF
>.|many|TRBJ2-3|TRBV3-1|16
TGTGCCAGCAGCCAAGATCGGGGAGCTTACACAGATACGCAGTATTTT
CASSQDRGAYTDTQYF
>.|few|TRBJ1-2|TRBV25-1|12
TGTGCCAGCAGGGACATTAACTATGGCTACACCTTC
CASRDINYGYTF
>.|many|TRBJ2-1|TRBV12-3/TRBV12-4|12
TGTGCCAGCAACCTAAGGGGCGGCCTGCAGTTCTTC
CASNLRGGLQFF
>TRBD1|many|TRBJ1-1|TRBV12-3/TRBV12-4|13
TGTGCCAGCAGTGCCAGGGGGCTGGGTGAAGCTTTCTTT
CASSARGLGEAFF
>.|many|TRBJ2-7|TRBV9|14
TGTGCCAGCAGCGTAGGTGGGGGCCGCTACGAGCAGTACTTC
CASSVGGGRYEQYF
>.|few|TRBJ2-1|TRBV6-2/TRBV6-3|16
TGTGCCAGCAGTTACTCGGTATTCAGGGCCGGGGATGAGCAGTTCTTC
CASSYSVFRAGDEQFF
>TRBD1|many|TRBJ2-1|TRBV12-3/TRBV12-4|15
TGTGCCAGCAGTGCCGCCGGGACAGCCTACAATGAGCAGTTCTTC
CASSAAGTAYNEQFF
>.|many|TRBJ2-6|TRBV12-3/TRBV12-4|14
TGTGCCAGCACACCCTTTTCTGGGGCCAACGTCCTGACTTTC
CASTPFSGANVLTF
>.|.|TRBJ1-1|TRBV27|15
TGTGCCAGCAGTTTGTCAGGGAGGGGGAACACTGAAGCTTTCTTT
CASSLSGRGNTEAFF
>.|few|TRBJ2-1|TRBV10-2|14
TGCGCCAGCAGTGAGTCGACTAGTTACAATGAGCAGTTCTTC
CASSESTSYNEQFF
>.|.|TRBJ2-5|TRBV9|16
TGTGCCAGCAGCGCCACTCTAGCGCTCAGGGGGGAGACCCAGTACTTC
CASSATLALRGETQYF
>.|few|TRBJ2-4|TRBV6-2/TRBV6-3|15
TGTGCCAGCAGTTACTCAGGGGATGCCAAAAACATTCAGTACTTC
CASSYSGDAKNIQYF
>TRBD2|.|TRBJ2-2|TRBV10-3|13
TGTGCCATCAGAAGCGGGGGGAACGGGGAGCTGTTTTTT
CAIRSGGNGELFF
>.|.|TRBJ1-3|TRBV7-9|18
TGTGCCAGCAGCTTAGATTTAAGGGACCGAGGGACTGGAAACACCATATATTTT
CASSLDLRDRGTGNTIYF
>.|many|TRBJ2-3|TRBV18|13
TGTGCCAGCTCACCACTGCTCACAGATACGCAGTATTTT
CASSPLLTDTQYF
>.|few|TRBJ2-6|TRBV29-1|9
TGCAGCGTTCCCAACGTCCTGACTTTC
CSVPNVLTF
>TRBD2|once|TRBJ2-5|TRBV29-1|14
TGCAGCGAATTGGGGGGGAGGGCCGGGGAGACCCAGTACTTC
CSELGGRAGETQYF
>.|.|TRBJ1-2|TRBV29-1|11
TGCAGCGTGCGCAGGCGCAATGGCTACACCTTC
CSVRRRNGYTF
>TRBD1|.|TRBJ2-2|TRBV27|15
TGTGCCAGCAGTCTCGATACAGGGGCGGTCGGGGAGCTGTTTTTT
CASSLDTGAVGELFF
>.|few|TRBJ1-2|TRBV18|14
TGTGCCAGCTACGGCACCAAGGACAACTATGGCTACACCTTC
CASYGTKDNYGYTF
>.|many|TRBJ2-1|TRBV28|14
TGTGCCAGCAGTTTTCCAGGGAGGTCCGATGAGCAGTTCTTC
CASSFPGRSDEQFF
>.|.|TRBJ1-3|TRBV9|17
TGTGCCAGCAGCGTAGCTTCAGGGATGAGCTCTGGAAACACCATATATTTT
CASSVASGMSSGNTIYF
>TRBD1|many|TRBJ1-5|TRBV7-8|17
TGTGCCAGCAGCTTAGGCGGGACAGGGCGCGGCAATCAGCCCCAGCATTTT
CASSLGGTGRGNQPQHF
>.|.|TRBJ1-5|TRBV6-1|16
TGTGCCAGCAGTGAACTCCACCGGAGGGGCAATCAGCCCCAGCATTTT
CASSELHRRGNQPQHF
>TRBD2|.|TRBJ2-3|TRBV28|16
TGTGCCAGCAGTTCCATGGCTAGCGGGAGAAAAAATACGCAGTATTTT
CASSSMASGRKNTQYF
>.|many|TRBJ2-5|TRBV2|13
TGTGCCAGCGGGGGGGACAGCCAAGAGACCCAGTACTTC
CASGGDSQETQYF
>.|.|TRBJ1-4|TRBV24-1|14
TGTGCCACCAGTAATGTCGGGTCGGACGAAAAACTGTTTTTT
CATSNVGSDEKLFF